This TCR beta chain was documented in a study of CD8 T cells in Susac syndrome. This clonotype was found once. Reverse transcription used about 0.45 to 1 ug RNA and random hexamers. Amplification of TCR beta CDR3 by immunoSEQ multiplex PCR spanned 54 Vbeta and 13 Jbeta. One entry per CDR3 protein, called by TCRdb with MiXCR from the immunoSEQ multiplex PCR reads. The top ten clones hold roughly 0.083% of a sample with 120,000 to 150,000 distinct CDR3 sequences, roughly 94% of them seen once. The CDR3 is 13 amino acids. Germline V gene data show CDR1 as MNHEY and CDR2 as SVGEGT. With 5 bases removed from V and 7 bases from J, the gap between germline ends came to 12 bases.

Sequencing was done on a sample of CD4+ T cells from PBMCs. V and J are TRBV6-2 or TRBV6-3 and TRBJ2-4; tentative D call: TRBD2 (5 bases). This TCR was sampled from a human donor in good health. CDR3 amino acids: CASSPGSSNIQYF. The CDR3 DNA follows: TGTGCCAGCAGTCCGGGGTCATCTAACATTCAGTACTTC.